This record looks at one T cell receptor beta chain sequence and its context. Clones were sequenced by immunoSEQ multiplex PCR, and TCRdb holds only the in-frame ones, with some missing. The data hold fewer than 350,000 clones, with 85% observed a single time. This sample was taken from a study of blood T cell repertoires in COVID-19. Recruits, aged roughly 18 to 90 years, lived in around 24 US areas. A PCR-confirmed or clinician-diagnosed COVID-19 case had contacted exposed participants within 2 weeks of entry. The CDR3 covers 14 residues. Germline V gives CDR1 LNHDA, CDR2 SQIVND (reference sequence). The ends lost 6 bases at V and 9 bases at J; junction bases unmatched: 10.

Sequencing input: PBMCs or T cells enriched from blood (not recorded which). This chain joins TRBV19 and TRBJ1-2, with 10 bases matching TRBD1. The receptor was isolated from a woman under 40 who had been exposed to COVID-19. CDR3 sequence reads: CASSLDRGRSSYTF. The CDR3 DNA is TGTGCCAGTAGCCTTGACAGGGGGCGATCCAGCTACACCTTC. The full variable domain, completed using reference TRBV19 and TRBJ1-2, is DGGITQSPKYLFRKEGQNVTLSCEQNLNHDAMYWYRQDPGQGLRLIYYSQIVNDFQKGDIAEGYSVSREKKESFPLTVTSAQKNPTAFYLCASSLDRGRSSYTFGSGTRLTVV.